A single sample gave rise to the 2 T cell receptor beta chains below, sequenced in a study of T cells in Graves' hyperthyroidism and ophthalmopathy. From RNA transcripts, TCR beta CDR3 regions were amplified. With the HTBI primer set, the TCR CDR3 went through a first round of RT-PCR. TCRdb re-derived calls from the multiplex PCR reads in MiXCR, one entry per CDR3 protein. The sample consists of hundreds of thousands of distinct CDR3 sequences, 35% of them appearing once. Sequenced sample: blood. The receptor set was obtained from a woman aged 40 to 55 with Graves' hyperthyroidism.

The chain links TRBV20-1 to TRBJ1-6, with TRBD1 identical over 8 bases. Germline V gene data show CDR1 as DFQATT and CDR2 as SNEGSKA (reference sequence). This CDR3 region has 12 residues. V dropped 4 bases and J dropped 14; count of bases not matched to a gene: 7. The CDR3 DNA is TGCAGTGCTACTGACAGGGGTGACACCCTCCACTTT. It encodes CSATDRGDTLHF.

The rearrangement uses TRBV6-1 and TRBJ1-2, with D possibly being TRBD1 (5 bases). CDR3 length equals 16 residues. V lost 2 bases, J lost 5 bases, and 18 bases lay in between. Per germline, CDR1 MNHNS and CDR2 SASEGT. CDR3 region: CASSEIVQASSYGYTF. CDR3 in DNA: TGTGCCAGCAGTGAAATAGTACAGGCCTCTTCTTATGGCTACACCTTC.